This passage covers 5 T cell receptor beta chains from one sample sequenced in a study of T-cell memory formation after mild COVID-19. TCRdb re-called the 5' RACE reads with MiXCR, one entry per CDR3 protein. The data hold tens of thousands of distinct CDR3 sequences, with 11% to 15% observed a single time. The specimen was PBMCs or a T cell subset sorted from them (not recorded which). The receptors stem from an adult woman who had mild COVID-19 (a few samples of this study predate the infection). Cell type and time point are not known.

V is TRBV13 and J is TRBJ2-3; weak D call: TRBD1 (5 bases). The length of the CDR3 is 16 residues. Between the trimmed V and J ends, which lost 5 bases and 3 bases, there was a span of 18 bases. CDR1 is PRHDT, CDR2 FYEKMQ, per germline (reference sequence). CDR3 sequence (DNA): TGTGCCAGCAGCCGTCGCAGGGATCTTAAAACAGATACGCAGTATTTT. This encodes CASSRRRDLKTDTQYF.

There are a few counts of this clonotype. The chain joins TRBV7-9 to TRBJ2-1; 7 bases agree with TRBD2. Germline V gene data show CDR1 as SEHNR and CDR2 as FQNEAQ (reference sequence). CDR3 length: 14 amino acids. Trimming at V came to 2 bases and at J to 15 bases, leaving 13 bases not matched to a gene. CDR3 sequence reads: CASSLSAVQLAVFF. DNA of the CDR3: TGTGCCAGCAGCTTATCCGCCGTCCAGCTAGCGGTGTTCTTC.

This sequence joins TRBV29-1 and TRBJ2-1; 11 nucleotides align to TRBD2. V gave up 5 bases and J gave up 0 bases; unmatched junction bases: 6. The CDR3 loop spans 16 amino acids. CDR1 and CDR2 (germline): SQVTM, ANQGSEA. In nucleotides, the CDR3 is TGCAGCGTTAAGGGACTAGCGGTTAGCTCCTACAATGAGCAGTTCTTC. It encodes CSVKGLAVSSYNEQFF.

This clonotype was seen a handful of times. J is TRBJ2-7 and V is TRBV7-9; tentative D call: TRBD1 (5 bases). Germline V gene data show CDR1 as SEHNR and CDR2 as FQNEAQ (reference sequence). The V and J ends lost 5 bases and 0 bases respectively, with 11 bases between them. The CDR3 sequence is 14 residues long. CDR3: CASSPGWSSYEQYF. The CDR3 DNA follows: TGTGCCAGCAGCCCAGGGTGGAGCTCCTACGAGCAGTACTTC.

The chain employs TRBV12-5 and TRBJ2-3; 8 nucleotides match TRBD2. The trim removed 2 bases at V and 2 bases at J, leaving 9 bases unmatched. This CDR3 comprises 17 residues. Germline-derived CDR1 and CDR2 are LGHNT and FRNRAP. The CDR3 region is CASGLCDGGEHTDTQYF. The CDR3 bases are TGTGCTAGTGGTTTGTGTGACGGGGGGGAGCACACAGATACGCAGTATTTT.